This entry is about one T cell receptor beta chain. Its antigen is not yet known. No per-base quality is available; no much larger clone lies one base away. V ends up 5 bases short and J 4 bases short, with an unmatched junction base count of 7. Spanning cysteine to phenylalanine, the CDR3 consists of 17 amino acids. The DNA shown is the 51-base CDR3, in frame from base 1. The germline V gene (reference sequence) gives CDR1 as LGHDT and CDR2 as YNNKEL. The immunoSEQ Assay, a bias-controlled multiplex PCR, was used to amplify TCRbeta CDR3 regions from genomic DNA. The study's own analysis went as follows. Within the assay, amplification of reference gene primers was used to estimate how many nucleated cells each sample contained. To quantify the absolute abundance of each unique TCRbeta CDR3 rearrangement, sequence reads were collapsed and filtered. For each sample, productive Simpson clonality was calculated by taking the square root of Simpson's diversity index across productive rearrangements. TCRdb holds this immuneACCESS table with in-frame rearrangements only. Some clones are missing; in checked studies, unresolved V genes explain under half, and the rest has no known cause. That table gives V, J and clone size, and the DNA gave D and trimming. Counted in this sample were about 180,000 clones; about 85% of them appeared once. The leading ten clones occupy approximately 5.6% of the sample.

Enrolling through a virtual design, the prospective study's participants ranged in age from roughly 18 to 100 years and lived across about two dozen United States geographic areas. In the prospective study, participants were assigned to cohorts based on the clinical history participants reported in a screening survey and a study questionnaire. Each participant in the prospective study had whole blood, serum and a nasopharyngeal or oropharyngeal swab collected by mobile phlebotomists. Over a 2-month period, participants in the prospective study had the option of providing additional blood draws and questionnaires. Before DNA extraction, blood samples from the prospective study were shipped at room temperature or frozen. The data stem from a study of blood T cell repertoires in COVID-19 (TCRdb year 2020). With respect to the entire study: Collaborator samples came from the United States, Italy and Spain and covered acute and convalescent phases of COVID-19. The material from the prospective study consisted of cDNA or gDNA derived from T cells, B-cell-depleted T cells, or PBMCs. Subjects who had been exposed to COVID-19, were actively infected with it, or had recovered from it provided the deeply sampled blood TCRbeta repertoires that made up the dataset. The repertoires were released in a freely available public database intended as a resource for research on the immune response to SARS-CoV-2. Samples came from the ongoing ImmuneRACE study (first 160 participants) plus 1,254 subjects from 6 global collaborators. Sample metadata almost always included a de-identified subject ID, COVID-19 status, age in years and sex. Where available, HLA class I and class II types were obtained from metadata supplied by the sample provider rather than from assay-based typing.

Study-wide conclusions, independent of this receptor: Clinical and demographic metadata were provided uncurated, with the amount varying by source and participant.

The receptor's source is a woman aged 40 to 55 with acute COVID-19. The sequenced material came from PBMCs or T cells enriched from blood (not recorded which). The V and J genes are TRBV3-1 (or the pseudogene TRBV3-2) and TRBJ2-1, with 14 bases aligning to TRBD2. CDR3 sequence: CASSIYGTSGRYNEQFF. The DNA sequence is TGTGCCAGCAGCATTTACGGGACTAGCGGGAGATACAATGAGCAGTTCTTC.